This TCR beta chain was obtained from a study of Ad26.COV2.S vaccination and SARS-CoV-2 variants. The method was immunoSEQ multiplex PCR; TCRdb's version includes in-frame clones alone and lacks a portion of them. The data hold around 270,000 clones, with around 88% observed a single time. Treatment denoted: some 20 received Ad26.COV2.S at low or high dose, single or two shots; about 5 received placebo; per-sample allocation not given. The samples date from day 63 after the first vaccine or placebo injection. Its platform was an Ad26 vector, and its expressed antigen was Wuhan-strain SARS-CoV-2 spike. Germline-derived CDR1 and CDR2 are SGHTA and FQGNSA. This CDR3 comprises 15 residues. V lost 5 bases to trimming and J lost 7 bases, with 15 bases between them.

The sequenced sample was peripheral blood, obtained in a trial of Ad26.COV2.S vaccine versus placebo. This clonotype was obtained from a person between 18 and 65 years old who received the Ad26.COV2.S COVID-19 vaccine or a placebo. This chain links TRBV7-2 with TRBJ1-6, with D maybe TRBD1 (6 bases). CDR3 protein: CASSAMGGGNSPLHF. The DNA for the CDR3 is TGTGCCAGCAGCGCCATGGGGGGGGGCAATTCACCCCTCCACTTT.